This passage covers 23 T cell receptor beta chains from one sample sequenced in a study of T-cell reconstitution after alpha-beta-depleted transplantation in children. Researchers prepared the TCRbeta library using unique molecular identifiers, the study reports. TCRdb itself ran the PCR reads through MiXCR, one entry per CDR3 protein. Of approximately 1,000,000 distinct CDR3 sequences listed, about 26% were seen once; the top ten hold about 28%. The sequencing used PBMCs, mostly from graft donor cells, collected 360 days after TCRalphabeta/CD19-depleted stem cell transplant. These receptors were collected from a boy less than two years old who had a stem cell transplant for SCID, so the T cells may come from the graft donor.

V usage is TRBV6-1 and J usage is TRBJ2-1; D gene unclear. The germline CDR1 and CDR2 sequences are MNHNS and SASEGT. V was pared by 6 bases and J by 6 bases, with 15 bases between. The CDR3 covers 14 residues. The CDR3 sequence: CASSPGPSLNEQFF. The CDR3 coding sequence is TGTGCCAGCAGCCCTGGACCGAGCCTCAATGAGCAGTTCTTC.

The rearrangement uses TRBV28 and TRBJ2-7; D gene unclear. The CDR3 totals 14 residues. CDR1 and CDR2 from the germline V gene are MDHEN and SYDVKM. With 3 bases removed from V and 2 bases from J, the gap between germline ends came to 11 bases. Here the CDR3 reads CASSFFGDPYEQYF. The CDR3 DNA is TGTGCCAGCAGTTTTTTCGGTGATCCCTACGAGCAGTACTTC.

A single count supports this clonotype. The chain uses TRBV7-2 and TRBJ2-7; D remains unclear. CDR1 is SGHTA and CDR2 is FQGNSA in the germline V gene. The CDR3 has 15 amino acids. V was shortened by 5 bases and J by 4 bases, with 18 bases between the two germline ends. CDR3 region: CASSLTAVSVYEQYF. In DNA form, the CDR3 reads TGTGCCAGCAGCCTTACGGCGGTGAGCGTATACGAGCAGTACTTC.

This clonotype showed up just a few times. The chain is built from TRBV29-1 and TRBJ2-5, with TRBD1 matching 8 bases. The CDR3 runs 12 residues. V dropped 6 bases and J dropped 5; count of bases not matched to a gene: 5. In germline, CDR1 is SQVTM, CDR2 ANQGSEA. The CDR3 here is CSVYRGKETQYF. The DNA of the CDR3 is TGCAGCGTCTACAGGGGGAAGGAGACCCAGTACTTC.

This chain joins TRBV24-1 and TRBJ2-5; no clear D gene. The CDR3 runs 13 residues. The germline V gene has CDR1 KGHDR and CDR2 SFDVKD. Deletions cut 6 bases from V and 1 base from J, with 8 bases between. The CDR3: CATSPQLQETQYF. CDR3 bases: TGTGCCACCAGTCCACAACTCCAAGAGACCCAGTACTTC.

The chain recombines TRBV24-1 with TRBJ2-1, with D maybe TRBD2 (6 bases). CDR1 KGHDR and CDR2 SFDVKD come from the germline V gene. This CDR3 is built from 17 residues. Trimming removed 3 bases from V and 8 bases from J, with 22 bases in between. The CDR3 protein is CATSDPRTAGKGYEQFF. The CDR3 DNA is TGTGCCACCAGTGATCCACGCACAGCGGGTAAAGGGTATGAGCAGTTCTTC.

This clonotype was counted ten times or more. This chain joins TRBV3-1 and TRBJ2-2; D is undetermined. CDR3 length: 13 amino acids. Germline V gives CDR1 LGHDT, CDR2 YNNKEL (reference sequence). Trimming cost V 4 bases and J 4 bases, with 7 bases left between them. CDR3: CASSPTPTGELFF. CDR3 coding DNA: TGTGCCAGCAGCCCCACCCCCACCGGGGAGCTGTTTTTT. The full variable domain, rest sourced from reference TRBV3-1 and TRBJ2-2, is DTAVSQTPKYLVTQMGNDKSIKCEQNLGHDTMYWYKQDSKKFLKIMFSYNNKELIINETVPNRFSPKSPDKAHLNLHINSLELGDSAVYFCASSPTPTGELFFGEGSRLTVL.

This rearrangement joins TRBV9 to TRBJ2-1, with unresolved D. Trimming cost V 1 base and J 2 bases, with 10 bases left between them. The CDR3 length is 15 residues. CDR1 is SGDLS, CDR2 YYNGEE, per germline. CDR3 in amino acids: CASSVQWTPYNEQFF. As DNA, the CDR3 is TGTGCCAGCAGCGTACAGTGGACCCCCTACAATGAGCAGTTCTTC.

The chain links TRBV6-1 to TRBJ2-7, with D hard to call. Trimming stripped 6 bases from V and 6 bases from J, with 12 bases between. Germline V gene data show CDR1 as MNHNS and CDR2 as SASEGT. CDR3 size: 12 residues. DNA for the CDR3: TGTGCCAGCAGACGCCTCACGGGCGAGCAGTACTTC. It translates to CASRRLTGEQYF.

The chain uses TRBV28 and TRBJ2-7; 9 positions match TRBD2. The CDR3 has 14 residues. Germline CDR1 reads MDHEN; CDR2 reads SYDVKM. J was trimmed by 2 bases and V by 9 bases; bases with no gene match: 8. CDR3 in amino acids: CASRAGGPTYEQYF. In DNA form, the CDR3 reads TGTGCCAGTAGGGCGGGGGGGCCGACCTACGAGCAGTACTTC.

This chain uses TRBV7-3 with TRBJ2-4; the D gene could be TRBD1 or TRBD2 (5 bases each). Deletions cut 5 bases from V and 5 bases from J, with 22 bases between. The CDR3 length is 17 residues. Germline CDR1 and CDR2: SGHTA and FQGTGA. This chain's CDR3 is CASSRDPGHKYENIQYF. The CDR3 nucleotides are TGTGCCAGCAGCCGGGACCCCGGGCACAAGTATGAAAACATTCAGTACTTC. The full variable domain, rest sourced from reference TRBV7-3 and TRBJ2-4, is GAGVSQTPSNKVTEKGKYVELRCDPISGHTALYWYRQSLGQGPEFLIYFQGTGAADDSGLPNDRFFAVRPEGSVSTLKIQRTERGDSAVYLCASSRDPGHKYENIQYFGAGTRLSVL.

The chain links TRBV20-1 to TRBJ1-2, with D unresolved. The length of the CDR3 is 15 residues. Germline V gives CDR1 DFQATT, CDR2 SNEGSKA (reference sequence). V was clipped by 1 base and J by 1 base, with 13 bases between them. CDR3 coding DNA: TGCAGTGCTAGAGGTTCAATATTTCGTAACTATGGCTACACCTTC. This gives the protein CSARGSIFRNYGYTF.

This clonotype is a singleton in its sample. The chain employs TRBV7-9 and TRBJ2-3; possibly TRBD1 for D (6 bases). Trimming took 2 bases from V and 1 from J, leaving 13 bases between them. The germline V gene has CDR1 SEHNR and CDR2 FQNEAQ (reference sequence). This CDR3 contains 16 residues. CDR3 nucleotide sequence: TGTGCCAGCAGCTTACCTACAGGGTCGGGCACAGATACGCAGTATTTT. As protein: CASSLPTGSGTDTQYF.

This clonotype was seen a few times. The chain carries TRBV12-3 or TRBV12-4 and TRBJ2-7; perhaps TRBD1 as D (6 bases). CDR3 length: 17 amino acids. V was trimmed by 3 bases and J by 2 bases, leaving 20 bases between them. In nucleotides, the CDR3 is TGTGCCAGCAGTTTGTCGGTCCTAAGGGACACCGCCTACGAGCAGTACTTC. This codes for CASSLSVLRDTAYEQYF.

The chain is built from TRBV4-1 and TRBJ2-3; unclear D gene. V lost 6 bases and J 1 base, leaving 17 bases between the germline ends. This CDR3 spans 16 amino acids. Germline CDR1 and CDR2: MGHRA and YSYEKL. The CDR3: CASSLSRHRRTDTQYF. The CDR3 DNA reads TGCGCCAGCAGTCTCAGTCGGCACCGCCGCACAGATACGCAGTATTTT.

The chain combines TRBV28 with TRBJ2-3; TRBD1 matches 8 bases. There are 15 residues in the CDR3. Germline assignment: CDR1 MDHEN and CDR2 SYDVKM. With 3 bases clipped from V and 5 bases from J, the junction kept 7 bases outside the gene matches. The CDR3 reads CASSFRQGPGDTQYF. In DNA form, the CDR3 reads TGTGCCAGCAGTTTCCGACAGGGGCCGGGAGATACGCAGTATTTT. Looking up the rest from reference TRBV28 and TRBJ2-3 gives the full variable domain: DVKVTQSSRYLVKRTGEKVFLECVQDMDHENMFWYRQDPGLGLRLIYFSYDVKMKEKGDIPEGYSVSREKKERFSLILESASTNQTSMYLCASSFRQGPGDTQYFGPGTRLTVL.

This clonotype was seen repeatedly, ten times or more. This chain connects TRBV7-9 to TRBJ2-1; TRBD2 might be the D (5 bases). Germline assignment: CDR1 SEHNR and CDR2 FQNEAQ (reference sequence). Trimming left V 7 bases short and J 0 bases short, with 19 bases between. This CDR3 region has 17 residues. As DNA, the CDR3 is TGTGCCAGCACCAGGCCCGCCGGGGTCCCCTCCTACAATGAGCAGTTCTTC. Translation: CASTRPAGVPSYNEQFF.

This chain joins TRBV29-1 and TRBJ2-7; TRBD2 might be the D (5 bases). V was shortened by 4 bases and J by 6 bases, with 19 bases between the two germline ends. Per the germline V gene, CDR1 is SQVTM and CDR2 is ANQGSEA. There are 14 residues in the CDR3. The CDR3 DNA sequence: TGCAGCGTTGGATTTGGTCTAGCCGCTAGCGAGCAGTACTTC. This sequence encodes CSVGFGLAASEQYF.

This clonotype was detected many times. The chain couples TRBV7-3 to TRBJ2-2, with D maybe TRBD1 (5 bases). This CDR3 is built from 13 residues. The V end lost 6 bases, the J end lost 4 bases, and 9 bases lay between the germline ends. CDR1 and CDR2 (germline): SGHTA, FQGTGA. The CDR3 DNA is TGTGCCAGCAGATCTCAGGGCACCGGGGAGCTGTTTTTT. This sequence encodes CASRSQGTGELFF.

This clonotype was observed a few times. An end of the junction differs from the germline gene, which may be a read error. V and J are TRBV5-1 and TRBJ2-7; 9 bases fit TRBD1. The CDR3 spans 11 residues. Looked up from germline, CDR1 is SGHRS and CDR2 is YFSETQ. As DNA, the CDR3 is TGCGCCAGCAGCTTGGTGGGGGACAGGGACTTC. As protein: CASSLVGDRDF.

This clonotype was detected only a few times. This chain links TRBV6-1 with TRBJ1-4, with D possibly matching TRBD1 (5 bases). Germline V gives CDR1 MNHNS, CDR2 SASEGT. Between the trimmed V and J ends, which lost 4 bases and 8 bases, there was a span of 17 bases. The CDR3 spans 15 residues. The CDR3 sequence is CASSANTGVTEKLFF. The DNA for the CDR3 is TGTGCCAGCAGTGCCAACACGGGGGTGACAGAAAAACTGTTTTTT.

This rearrangement joins TRBV12-3 or TRBV12-4 to TRBJ2-7; 11 bases are a match to TRBD2. The CDR3 length is 19 residues. V lost 5 bases to trimming and J lost 2 bases; unmatched junction nucleotides: 17. This CDR3 is CASSLKWLAGGIGAYEQYF. The CDR3 DNA reads as TGTGCCAGCAGTCTAAAATGGCTAGCGGGGGGAATAGGCGCCTACGAGCAGTACTTC.

This clonotype occurred a few times. V gene TRBV5-1 combines with J gene TRBJ1-1; D may be TRBD1 (6 bases). Germline V gene sequence: CDR1 SGHRS, CDR2 YFSETQ. Trimming removed 0 bases at V and 7 bases at J, with 13 bases between. CDR3 size: 14 residues. Here the CDR3 reads CASSLDRDGDEAFF. CDR3 in DNA: TGCGCCAGCAGCTTGGACAGGGATGGGGATGAAGCTTTCTTT.